These T cell receptor beta chains were read from a single sample in a study of immune heterogeneity within non-small cell lung tumors. One entry per CDR3 protein results from TCRdb running MiXCR on the multiplex PCR reads. There are some 10,000 distinct CDR3 sequences in the sample; roughly 29% occur only once, and roughly 13% lies in the top ten. The specimen was lung tumor tissue. Source of these receptors: a man in his fifties with non-small cell lung cancer. CDR3s include the opening cysteine and the closing phenylalanine or tryptophan. The order of the fields is clone size, J gene, V gene, D gene, CDR3 protein, CDR3 DNA. D genes are given only for firm matches. Only some rows state a clone size, as once, few, many or a class for expanded clones.

medium-sized TRBJ1-2 TRBV19 TRBD1 CASSRQGQGGGYGYTF TGTGCCAGTAGTCGACAGGGACAGGGCGGAGGCTATGGCTACACCTTC
. TRBJ1-6 TRBV6-2/TRBV6-3 . CASSYSSRGKGYSPLHF TGTGCCAGCAGTTACTCGAGTAGGGGTAAAGGCTATTCACCCCTCCACTTT
many TRBJ2-7 TRBV5-1 TRBD1 CASSLGTGGYEQYF TGCGCCAGCAGCTTGGGGACAGGGGGCTACGAGCAGTACTTC
many TRBJ1-4 TRBV11-2 . CASSPTGSNEKLFF TGTGCCAGCAGCCCGACAGGTTCTAATGAAAAACTGTTTTTT
few TRBJ1-5 TRBV5-1 . CASSLAGNSNQPQHF TGCGCCAGCAGCTTGGCGGGAAATAGCAATCAGCCCCAGCATTTT
medium-sized TRBJ2-7 TRBV19 . CASMTTDGSYEQYF TGTGCCAGTATGACGACGGACGGCTCCTACGAGCAGTACTTC
medium-sized TRBJ1-3 TRBV19 TRBD1 CASTRDSSGNTIYF TGTGCCAGTACCCGGGACAGCTCTGGAAACACCATATATTTT
large TRBJ2-3 TRBV27 . CASSLNVEGSDTQYF TGTGCCAGCAGTTTAAACGTCGAGGGGTCAGATACGCAGTATTTT
. TRBJ2-5 TRBV5-1 . CASSLSTGQGTQYF TGCGCCAGCAGCTTGAGTACGGGGCAAGGGACCCAGTACTTC
few TRBJ1-1 TRBV5-1 . CASSSYYRAEGTEAFF TGCGCCAGCAGCTCTTATTACAGGGCTGAAGGGACTGAAGCTTTCTTT
many TRBJ2-7 TRBV3-1 . CASSPGEYGYEQYF TGTGCCAGCAGCCCGGGGGAATACGGCTACGAGCAGTACTTC
medium-sized TRBJ1-3 TRBV28 . CASSLMRGSGNTIYF TGTGCCAGCAGTTTAATGAGGGGCTCTGGAAACACCATATATTTT
few TRBJ2-5 TRBV27 TRBD1 CASRQGATQYF TGTGCCAGCAGACAGGGGGCGACCCAGTACTTC
few TRBJ2-3 TRBV9 . CASSVNPIWTDTQYF TGTGCCAGCAGCGTAAACCCGATTTGGACAGATACGCAGTATTTT
. TRBJ1-6 TRBV15 . CATSTYAQSYNSPLHF TGTGCCACCAGCACCTATGCACAGTCCTATAATTCACCCCTCCACTTT
many TRBJ1-1 TRBV20-1 TRBD1 CSVRGVIYTEAFF TGCAGTGTCAGGGGGGTCATTTACACTGAAGCTTTCTTT
. TRBJ1-1 TRBV20-1 . CSAPSGVRAEAFF TGCAGTGCCCCCTCAGGGGTGAGGGCTGAAGCTTTCTTT
many TRBJ1-2 TRBV5-1 . CASSLAAEGIGGYTF TGCGCCAGCAGCTTGGCCGCAGAAGGGATAGGAGGCTACACCTTC
many TRBJ1-1 TRBV30 . CAWVATVTEAFF TGTGCCTGGGTAGCAACGGTTACTGAAGCTTTCTTT
. TRBJ2-7 TRBV7-9 TRBD2 CASSFCGGAYEQYF TGTGCCAGCAGCTTTTGCGGGGGGGCCTACGAGCAGTACTTC
. TRBJ1-2 TRBV3-1 . CASSQAGQDYGYTF TGTGCCAGCAGCCAAGCCGGTCAGGACTATGGCTACACCTTC
medium-sized TRBJ1-5 TRBV28 . CASSPVFWGLGSNQPQHF TGTGCCAGCAGTCCAGTCTTTTGGGGGTTGGGGAGCAATCAGCCCCAGCATTTT
many TRBJ2-7 TRBV3-1 TRBD2 CASSQVAGAYEQYF TGTGCCAGCAGCCAAGTAGCGGGTGCCTACGAGCAGTACTTC
. TRBJ2-1 TRBV7-9 . CASSSHREEQFF TGTGCCAGCAGCTCCCACCGCGAAGAGCAGTTCTTC
medium-sized TRBJ1-5 TRBV12-3/TRBV12-4 . CASRLAEKGGQPQHF TGTGCCAGCAGGCTGGCCGAGAAGGGCGGTCAGCCCCAGCATTTT
medium-sized TRBJ2-7 TRBV6-2/TRBV6-3 . CASSPEDYYEQYF TGTGCCAGCAGTCCGGAGGACTACTACGAGCAGTACTTC
many TRBJ2-7 TRBV6-1 TRBD1 CASSWTGSEQYF TGTGCCAGCAGTTGGACAGGGAGCGAGCAGTACTTC
few TRBJ2-2 TRBV4-2 TRBD2 CASSQDGLDTGELFF TGTGCCAGCAGCCAAGATGGACTAGACACCGGGGAGCTGTTTTTT
few TRBJ2-3 TRBV3-1 . CASSQWGRGAGTDTQYF TGTGCCAGCAGCCAGTGGGGTCGGGGGGCGGGCACAGATACGCAGTATTTT
medium-sized TRBJ2-7 TRBV4-1 TRBD1 CASSTSPGQAADEQYF TGCGCCAGCAGCACCTCCCCGGGACAGGCGGCAGACGAGCAGTACTTC
medium-sized TRBJ2-7 TRBV5-8 . CASSLTRTYEQYF TGTGCCAGCAGCTTGACACGAACCTACGAGCAGTACTTC
few TRBJ2-3 TRBV10-3 . CAISDGVDTQYF TGTGCCATCAGTGACGGGGTGGATACGCAGTATTTT
medium-sized TRBJ2-7 TRBV27 TRBD2 CASKIAGTYEQYF TGTGCCAGCAAAATAGCGGGAACCTACGAGCAGTACTTC
many TRBJ2-3 TRBV6-2/TRBV6-3 TRBD1 CASSTGTGTDTQYF TGTGCCAGCAGTACCGGGACAGGGACAGATACGCAGTATTTT
. TRBJ1-4 TRBV6-1 TRBD1 CASGSLTGGNEKLFF TGTGCCAGCGGATCATTGACAGGGGGTAATGAAAAACTGTTTTTT
many TRBJ2-1 TRBV19 TRBD2 CASNRGGGGNEQFF TGTGCCAGTAATCGCGGGGGGGGAGGCAATGAGCAGTTCTTC
. TRBJ2-5 TRBV3-1 . CASTPVWGQQETQYF TGTGCCAGCACCCCTGTTTGGGGTCAGCAGGAGACCCAGTACTTC
many TRBJ2-7 TRBV10-3 TRBD1 CAISGSGTGFNSYEQYF TGTGCCATCAGTGGTTCCGGGACAGGCTTCAACTCCTACGAGCAGTACTTC
once TRBJ2-5 TRBV7-2 . CASSSGQRETQYF TGTGCCAGCAGCTCTGGACAGCGAGAGACCCAGTACTTC
many TRBJ1-5 TRBV6-2/TRBV6-3 TRBD1 CASSFAGGGQPQHF TGTGCCAGCAGTTTTGCAGGGGGCGGCCAGCCCCAGCATTTT
. TRBJ1-1 TRBV3-1 TRBD1 CASSQGYRGAEASF TGTGCCAGCAGCCAAGGATACAGGGGAGCTGAAGCTTCCTTT
few TRBJ2-1 TRBV18 . CASSPPSRPVNEQFF TGTGCCAGCTCACCACCCTCCAGACCGGTTAATGAGCAGTTCTTC
many TRBJ2-3 TRBV29-1 TRBD2 CSVELAGVQDTQYF TGCAGCGTAGAGCTAGCGGGAGTTCAAGATACGCAGTATTTT
many TRBJ2-2 TRBV14 . CASSQGQYTGELFF TGTGCCAGCAGCCAGGGACAATACACCGGGGAGCTGTTTTTT
many TRBJ1-6 TRBV5-1 . CASRGSENSPLHF TGCGCCAGCAGGGGCAGTGAAAATTCACCCCTCCACTTT
many TRBJ1-6 TRBV6-1 TRBD1 CASRGTGGTFQHSPLHF TGTGCCAGCAGGGGGACAGGGGGCACGTTCCAACATTCACCCCTCCACTTT
once TRBJ1-1 TRBV6-2/TRBV6-3 TRBD1 CASRDRGVLNTEAFF TGTGCCAGCAGGGACAGGGGAGTTTTGAACACTGAAGCTTTCTTT
medium-sized TRBJ2-4 TRBV19 . CASISFCANSLLAKNIQYF TGTGCCAGTATTAGTTTTTGCGCTAACAGCCTCCTAGCCAAAAACATTCAGTACTTC
medium-sized TRBJ1-5 TRBV6-1 . CASRDSSGRQPQHF TGTGCCAGCAGGGACAGTTCCGGGCGTCAGCCCCAGCATTTT
few TRBJ1-2 TRBV7-2 . CASTPWANYGYTF TGTGCCAGCACCCCGTGGGCTAACTATGGCTACACCTTC
. TRBJ1-1 TRBV9 . CASSATGMNTEAFF TGTGCCAGCAGCGCGACAGGTATGAACACTGAAGCTTTCTTT
few TRBJ2-5 TRBV9 . CASSVDGRGPGETQYF TGTGCCAGCAGCGTAGATGGGAGGGGGCCAGGGGAGACCCAGTACTTC
many TRBJ1-4 TRBV10-3 . CAISEGTRDEKLFF TGTGCCATCAGTGAGGGAACGAGGGATGAAAAACTGTTTTTT
medium-sized TRBJ1-2 TRBV6-2/TRBV6-3 . CASLGTGYGYTF TGTGCCAGCCTTGGTACAGGCTATGGCTACACCTTC
. TRBJ2-3 TRBV2 . CASRGPGTSQSTDTQYF TGTGCCAGCAGGGGACCCGGGACTTCACAAAGCACAGATACGCAGTATTTT